This T cell receptor (beta chain) was profiled in a study of T cell clones after liver transplantation. Study-wide context: Third-party-reactive TCRbeta sequences from pre-transplant mixed lymphocyte reactions served as antigen-independent comparators. Findings and caveats of the study: In most of the 8 subjects, circulating graft-donor-reactive CD4 TCRbeta sequences fell significantly after transplant. Migration into the graft, not deletion, may explain lost graft donor-reactive T cells.

On this clone: What it binds is unknown.

Some clones are missing from TCRdb's copy, which holds only in-frame ones; the method was immunoSEQ multiplex PCR. The sample includes 70,000 to 95,000 clones, approximately 87% of them seen just once. From germline, CDR1 is MNHNS and CDR2 SASEGT. The V segment lost 10 bases and the J segment 5 bases; nucleotides outside the gene matches: 10. The CDR3 loop spans 14 amino acids. The sample was CD4+ T cells from blood, taken at the 22-month timepoint. This sequence was found in a human patient who received a liver transplant. A share of the T cells may be of graft donor origin. The rearrangement uses TRBV6-1 and TRBJ2-5, with 10 positions matching TRBD1. CDR3 DNA sequence: TGTGCCACCAACCTGGACAGGGGGGTGGAGACCCAGTACTTC. Translation gives CATNLDRGVETQYF.